The clone carrying this TCR beta chain was seen once. This entry is derived from a study of T cell changes during pregnancy in multiple sclerosis. The germline gives CDR1 MDHEN, CDR2 SYDVKM. Unmatched junction bases numbered 4, after V lost 5 bases and J lost 0 bases. The CDR3 runs to 14 residues. Repertoires were generated with immunoSEQ multiplex PCR, while TCRdb's copy carries only in-frame clones and drops some. Of tens of thousands of clones in the sample, over 85% were seen once. This clonotype was sampled from a female donor in good health, enrolled as a control in a pregnancy study. The sample in question was peripheral blood, obtained after pregnancy. The chain has TRBV28 and TRBJ2-7; 7 bases match TRBD1. The CDR3 loop is CASSPGGSSYEQYF. CDR3 DNA sequence: TGTGCCAGCAGTCCAGGGGGAAGCTCCTACGAGCAGTACTTC.